This T cell receptor (beta chain) was recovered during a study of blood T cell repertoires in COVID-19. Looking at the study overall: Both acute and convalescent COVID-19 samples were obtained from the United States, Italy and Spain.

In germline, CDR1 is MNHEY, CDR2 SVGAGI. The length of the CDR3 is 14 residues. The V end was cut by 7 bases, the J end by 1 base, with 13 bases between. Here immunoSEQ multiplex PCR was the method, and the copy in TCRdb shows in-frame clones only, minus some. The table includes 100,000 or so clones, approximately 86% detected once. The sequenced sample was peripheral blood. This sequence joins TRBV6-5 and TRBJ1-1; weak D call: TRBD1 (5 bases). This clonotype originated in a man between 60 and 75 years old with acute or convalescent COVID-19. CDR3 residues: CASKRRVANTEAFF. CDR3 sequence (DNA): TGTGCCAGCAAACGCAGGGTCGCGAACACTGAAGCTTTCTTT.